The 17 T cell receptor beta chains given below trace back to one sample, sequenced in a study of T-cell memory formation after mild COVID-19. TCRdb recomputed calls from the 5' RACE reads with MiXCR, one row per CDR3 protein. The sample lists 350,000 to 450,000 distinct CDR3 sequences; less than 25% were seen once. Material: PBMCs or a T cell subset sorted from them (not recorded which). These receptors were obtained from an adult woman who had mild COVID-19 (a few samples of this study predate the infection). Cell type and time point are not known.

This clonotype was observed a handful of times. The chain is built from TRBV20-1 and TRBJ2-6, with D possibly matching TRBD1 (6 bases). In germline, CDR1 is DFQATT, CDR2 SNEGSKA (reference sequence). Trimming removed 3 bases at V and 0 bases at J, with 12 bases between. The CDR3 is 16 residues long. The CDR3 reads CSASGQPFSGANVLTF. Written as DNA, the CDR3 is TGCAGTGCTAGCGGACAGCCTTTCTCTGGGGCCAACGTCCTGACTTTC.

In its sample, this clonotype was seen many times. V is TRBV14 and J is TRBJ2-5; D call uncertain. CDR3 length: 13 residues. Trimming removed 5 bases at V and 5 bases at J, with 12 bases between. Germline V CDR1 and CDR2: SGHDN, FVKESK. CDR3 DNA: TGTGCCAGCAGCTACACTCTTCACGAGACCCAGTACTTC. Its translation is CASSYTLHETQYF.

The chain joins TRBV27 to TRBJ2-5; 9 nucleotides align to TRBD2. This CDR3 has 14 amino acids. Germline CDR1 and CDR2: MNHEY and SMNVEV (reference sequence). The J segment lost 7 bases and the V segment lost 3 bases, leaving 6 bases of the junction unmatched. CDR3 coding DNA: TGTGCCAGCAGTTTCCTAGCGGGGCCAGGGACCCAGTACTTC. It yields the protein CASSFLAGPGTQYF.

J is TRBJ2-5 and V is TRBV18; 8 bases fit TRBD1. CDR1 and CDR2 (germline): KGHSH, LQKENI. V gave up 3 bases and J gave up 7 bases; unmatched junction bases: 4. There are 13 residues in the CDR3. This CDR3 is CASSPGQGGTQYF. The CDR3 DNA sequence: TGTGCCAGCTCACCCGGACAGGGAGGGACCCAGTACTTC.

J is TRBJ2-7 and V is TRBV27; TRBD2 is a possible D gene (5 bases). This CDR3 has 12 amino acids. Germline V gene sequence: CDR1 MNHEY, CDR2 SMNVEV (reference sequence). Trimming left V 8 bases short and J 2 bases short, with 10 bases between. DNA for the CDR3: TGTGCCAGCGGGGAGTATACCTACGAGCAGTACTTC. It translates to CASGEYTYEQYF.

This clonotype was seen only a few times. DNA of the CDR3: TGTGCCAGCAGTCCCCTGGGCCACACTGAAGCTTTCTTT. Translated, it gives CASSPLGHTEAFF. The chain is built from TRBV6-6 and TRBJ1-1; D not resolved. This CDR3 contains 13 residues. Germline assignment: CDR1 MNHNY and CDR2 SVGAGI (reference sequence). V dropped 5 bases and J dropped 3 bases, with 10 bases sitting between them.

V gene TRBV5-1 combines with J gene TRBJ2-6; 9 bases agree with TRBD1. V shed 4 bases, J shed 4 bases, and the junction held 15 bases outside the gene matches. The CDR3 is 19 residues long. CDR1 is SGHRS, CDR2 YFSETQ, per germline. The chain's CDR3 is CASSPEGAQGATGANVLTF. CDR3 DNA: TGCGCCAGCAGCCCGGAAGGAGCACAGGGGGCGACCGGGGCCAACGTCCTGACTTTC.

This clonotype was seen only a few times. The rearrangement uses TRBV5-6 and TRBJ2-2; 9 nucleotides align to TRBD1. CDR3 length equals 15 residues. Looked up from germline, CDR1 is SGHDT and CDR2 is YYEEEE. The junction had 2 bases not matched to a gene; V was cut back by 5 bases and J by 0 bases. CDR3 amino acids: CASRTGGPNTGELFF. Here the CDR3 DNA reads TGTGCCAGCAGGACAGGGGGGCCGAACACCGGGGAGCTGTTTTTT.

This clonotype was observed a few times. This chain links TRBV18 with TRBJ2-1; unclear D gene. The CDR3 extends over 15 amino acids. Germline assignment: CDR1 KGHSH and CDR2 LQKENI. The ends were cut back, 6 bases at V and 4 bases at J, with 16 bases in the middle. In DNA, the CDR3 is TGTGCCAGCTCGCCGAACGCAGCCGGGTACAATGAGCAGTTCTTC. Translating gives CASSPNAAGYNEQFF.

V usage is TRBV9 and J usage is TRBJ2-1; TRBD2 matches 9 bases. The CDR3 runs to 18 residues. V was pared by 0 bases and J by 7 bases, with 14 bases of the junction left unmatched. The germline V gene has CDR1 SGDLS and CDR2 YYNGEE. CDR3 sequence: CASSVASGGITGSNEQFF. CDR3 DNA: TGTGCCAGCAGCGTAGCCAGCGGGGGGATTACGGGCTCGAATGAGCAGTTCTTC.

The chain uses TRBV6-2 or TRBV6-3 and TRBJ2-3; D unclear. CDR3 size: 11 residues. Trimming shortened V by 8 bases and J by 4 bases, and 7 bases separated the two germline ends. Germline CDR1 and CDR2: MNHEY and SVGEGT. The CDR3 nucleotides are TGTGCCAGCTCTGGGGCAGATACGCAGTATTTT. Encoded protein: CASSGADTQYF.

The chain recombines TRBV15 with TRBJ2-1; 12 bases are shared with TRBD2. Germline V lookup: CDR1 LNHNV, CDR2 YYDKDF (reference sequence). With V trimmed by 0 bases and J by 6 bases, 6 bases remained unmatched. The CDR3 has 17 residues. The CDR3: CATSRDYGLAGPNEQFF. The CDR3 coding sequence is TGTGCCACCAGCAGAGACTATGGACTAGCGGGACCCAATGAGCAGTTCTTC.

The chain recombines TRBV7-9 with TRBJ2-2, with unresolved D. The germline V gene has CDR1 SEHNR and CDR2 FQNEAQ (reference sequence). The ends were cut back, 2 bases at V and 1 base at J, with 8 bases in the middle. The CDR3 loop spans 15 amino acids. The CDR3 sequence: CASSLSAKNTGELFF. CDR3 DNA: TGTGCCAGCAGCTTATCGGCAAAGAACACCGGGGAGCTGTTTTTT.

The sample holds a few counts of this clonotype. The V and J genes are TRBV19 and TRBJ1-2; 7 bases align to TRBD1. The CDR3 consists of 16 residues. J lost 8 bases, V lost 6 bases, and 18 bases had no gene match. Looked up from germline, CDR1 is LNHDA and CDR2 is SQIVND (reference sequence). The CDR3 nucleotides read TGTGCCAGTAGGAACCGGACCAAGGGACAGCCGCGCGGCTACACCTTC. Its translation: CASRNRTKGQPRGYTF.

This chain's CDR3 is CASSHFSGRAPGANVLTF. CDR3 DNA: TGTGCCAGCAGCCATTTTAGCGGGAGGGCCCCCGGGGCCAACGTCCTGACTTTC. The gene calls are TRBV3-1 and TRBJ2-6; 11 bases map to TRBD2. Trimming took 3 bases from V and 4 from J; bases not matched to a gene: 8. Germline CDR1 reads LGHDT; CDR2 reads YNNKEL (reference sequence). This CDR3 contains 18 residues. Drawing the rest from reference TRBV3-1 and TRBJ2-6, the complete variable domain is DTAVSQTPKYLVTQMGNDKSIKCEQNLGHDTMYWYKQDSKKFLKIMFSYNNKELIINETVPNRFSPKSPDKAHLNLHINSLELGDSAVYFCASSHFSGRAPGANVLTFGAGSRLTVL.

The chain combines TRBV14 with TRBJ1-2; D call uncertain. The CDR3 covers 13 residues. CDR1 is SGHDN and CDR2 is FVKESK in the germline V gene. Between the trimmed V and J ends, which lost 1 base and 8 bases, there was a span of 11 bases. The CDR3 DNA follows: TGTGCCAGCAGCCAAGGTTACAGCCCAGGCTACACCTTC. Residues: CASSQGYSPGYTF.

The chain recombines TRBV29-1 with TRBJ2-3; D not resolved. Germline V gives CDR1 SQVTM, CDR2 ANQGSEA. V lost 3 bases to trimming and J lost 0 bases, with 7 bases between them. The CDR3 extends over 13 amino acids. CDR3 bases: TGCAGCGTTGATTCTTCTAGCACAGATACGCAGTATTTT. Its translation is CSVDSSSTDTQYF.